Listed below are T cell receptor beta chains from one sample, sequenced in a study of identical twins. TCRdb reprocessed the 5' RACE reads via MiXCR and lists one record per CDR3 protein. The sample holds around 480,000 distinct CDR3 sequences; roughly an eighth are singletons and the top ten take approximately 1%. These sequences were also reported in another study, on yellow fever vaccine responses in identical twins.

Sequenced: CD4+ T cells sorted from blood. These receptors all stem from a young woman in good health. Each CDR3 is given with its conserved first and last residue.

j_gene: TRBJ2-1
v_gene: TRBV20-1
CDR3aa: CSARDPSGGYNEQFF

j_gene: TRBJ1-2
v_gene: TRBV6-1
CDR3aa: CASSLRDGYGYTF

j_gene: TRBJ2-7
v_gene: TRBV27
CDR3aa: CASSYKPGLAGGYEQYF

j_gene: TRBJ2-7
v_gene: TRBV7-8
CDR3aa: CASSLTLAGAYEQYF

j_gene: TRBJ2-3
v_gene: TRBV12-3/TRBV12-4
CDR3aa: CASRESGGGNTQYF

j_gene: TRBJ2-7
v_gene: TRBV5-1
CDR3aa: CASSYQWAGSGEQYF

j_gene: TRBJ2-4
v_gene: TRBV20-1
CDR3aa: CSAPATGANIQYF

j_gene: TRBJ2-1
v_gene: TRBV6-2/TRBV6-3
CDR3aa: CASSYLDRAYNEQFF

j_gene: TRBJ2-7
v_gene: TRBV30
CDR3aa: CAWTSAYEQYF

j_gene: TRBJ2-7
v_gene: TRBV5-1
CDR3aa: CASSLEEGGLSYEQYF

j_gene: TRBJ2-7
v_gene: TRBV12-3/TRBV12-4
CDR3aa: CASSFQLQAVDEQYF

j_gene: TRBJ2-3
v_gene: TRBV5-4
CDR3aa: CASSTYRGRGTDTQYF

j_gene: TRBJ2-1
v_gene: TRBV12-3/TRBV12-4
CDR3aa: CASSWHSGIGGDEQFF

j_gene: TRBJ1-6
v_gene: TRBV5-8
CDR3aa: CASREDVSLHF

j_gene: TRBJ2-1
v_gene: TRBV6-5
CDR3aa: CASRLAGGRNEQFF

j_gene: TRBJ2-1
v_gene: TRBV18
CDR3aa: CASSTGAEEQFF

j_gene: TRBJ2-6
v_gene: TRBV27
CDR3aa: CASSPLGAGANVLTF

j_gene: TRBJ2-1
v_gene: TRBV21-1
CDR3aa: CASSGQASSFF

j_gene: TRBJ2-5
v_gene: TRBV20-1
CDR3aa: CSARDGGIQETQYF

j_gene: TRBJ2-7
v_gene: TRBV6-2/TRBV6-3
CDR3aa: CASSMDLTYEQYF

j_gene: TRBJ2-3
v_gene: TRBV3-1
CDR3aa: CASSQKWGLAGGSDTQYF

j_gene: TRBJ1-1
v_gene: TRBV25-1
CDR3aa: CASSVRGGPGTEAFF

j_gene: TRBJ2-7
v_gene: TRBV15
CDR3aa: CATSKTRFYEQYF

j_gene: TRBJ2-7
v_gene: TRBV20-1
CDR3aa: CSASNPVARAVDEQYF

j_gene: TRBJ2-3
v_gene: TRBV19
CDR3aa: CASSISGSGTDTQYF

j_gene: TRBJ1-6
v_gene: TRBV7-6
CDR3aa: CASSPLQGLNSPLHF

j_gene: TRBJ2-3
v_gene: TRBV20-1
CDR3aa: CSATPATGGLDTQYF

j_gene: TRBJ1-5
v_gene: TRBV10-2
CDR3aa: CASSVGYNQPQHF